This entry describes one T cell receptor (beta chain). The clone's antigen remains unknown. No much larger clone is present one base from it, and per-base qualities are unavailable. This sample is part of a study of pediatric ulcerative colitis (dated by TCRdb to 2018 to 2020). Regarding the study in general: Several ulcerative colitis patients had pancolitis and two had left-sided colitis, with histology consistent with ulcerative colitis in all. From 8 to 10 newly diagnosed, treatment-naive pediatric ulcerative colitis patients and a few non-IBD control children, paired blood and rectal samples were collected. By Pediatric Ulcerative Colitis Activity Index, a couple of patients had mild disease, several had moderate disease and three had acute severe colitis. Paper-wide results and their limitations: The healthy control group was small, with only four individuals. Significantly higher autologous blood-rectal clonal overlap was found in ulcerative colitis patients than in controls, which suggested increased T cell trafficking to inflamed tissue. For technical reasons, the blood samples of a couple of patients yielded substantially fewer templates, so those samples were excluded from the blood-rectal overlap analysis. Because the repertoires came from total lymphocyte DNA, rare subsets such as regulatory T cells may have patterns that are not reflected. Features of the rectal repertoire distinguished controls, mild-moderate colitis patients and acute severe colitis patients, and in acute severe colitis, rectal diversity was reduced because of clonal expansions. A couple of rectal CDR3 clonotypes were present in all ulcerative colitis patients and in none of the controls.

Using the immunoSEQ TRB Survey service, rearranged CDR3 beta regions were amplified from genomic DNA with multiplex V and J primers. To keep sequencing depth equal across samples, survey-level depth of up to 500,000 reads per sample was applied. The libraries were purified and pooled, then sequenced using Illumina technology. Per the source publication's procedure: immunoSEQ online tools were used for productive clonality, sample overlap, pairwise scatters, CDR3 beta length, V/D/J gene usage and productiveness. Calculated diversity was defined as the number of unique rearrangements divided by total templates times 100, and Shannon and Simpson indices were additionally computed. Principal component analysis used the R prcomp function and ggbiplot package on Z-score normalized data. Morisita's index was used to quantify the clonal overlap between blood and rectum within each subject. TCRdb took over this immuneACCESS table, retaining in-frame rearrangements with V and J assigned. Such tables are incomplete; in checked studies, under half of the missing clones stem from an unresolved V gene, and the remainder is unexplained. V, J and clone size are those of that table, while D and trimming were read from the DNA. The table for this sample lists tens of thousands of clones; around 80% of them were counted only once. Of the sample, 4% to 6.5% falls within the top ten clones.

No immunosuppressive medication had been given to the ulcerative colitis patients before the diagnostic colonoscopy. A blood sample was obtained concurrently with the colonoscopy. The Wizard kit (Promega) was used to extract genomic DNA from the blood and intestinal samples. V loses 4 bases of germline sequence and J loses 3 bases, and the interval between the two ends is 19 bases. From the cysteine through the phenylalanine, the CDR3 covers 16 amino acids. Only the CDR3 region is kept as DNA, spanning 48 bases read in frame from base 1. Per the germline V gene, MGHRA is the CDR1 and YSYEKL is the CDR2.

Sequencing input: blood. Rearrangement joined TRBV4-1 to TRBJ2-7; there is no confident call for the D gene. This TCR came from a boy younger than 18 with moderate ulcerative colitis. The nucleotide sequence is TGCGCCAGCAGCCCGCGGTCCAGGACCCAATACTACGAGCAGTACTTC. This sequence encodes CASSPRSRTQYYEQYF.